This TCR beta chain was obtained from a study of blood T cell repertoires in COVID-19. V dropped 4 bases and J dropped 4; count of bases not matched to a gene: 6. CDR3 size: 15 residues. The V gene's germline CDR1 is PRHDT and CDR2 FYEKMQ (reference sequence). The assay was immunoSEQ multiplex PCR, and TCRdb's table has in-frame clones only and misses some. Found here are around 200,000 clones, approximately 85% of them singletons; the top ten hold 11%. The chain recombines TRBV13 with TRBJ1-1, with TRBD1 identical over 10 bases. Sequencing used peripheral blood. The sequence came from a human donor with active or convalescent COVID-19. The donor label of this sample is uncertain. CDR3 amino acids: CASSSTGGGSTEAFF. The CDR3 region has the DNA TGTGCCAGCAGCTCGACAGGGGGCGGGTCCACTGAAGCTTTCTTT.